Below, 14 T cell receptor beta chains from the same sample are listed, as sequenced in a study of cytomegalovirus exposure and HLA in healthy donors. The PCR made use of 60 Vbeta and 13 Jbeta primers. Profiled with immunoSEQ multiplex PCR; TCRdb holds only in-frame clones, not every one. Its listing shows approximately 120,000 clones. The source material was PBMCs. The origin of the receptors is a man aged 18 to 29 in good health and CMV-seronegative.

This chain uses TRBV5-1 with TRBJ2-1; a possible D gene is TRBD2 (6 bases). The germline V gene has CDR1 SGHRS and CDR2 YFSETQ. The CDR3 extends over 15 amino acids. With 4 bases removed from V and 4 bases from J, the gap between germline ends came to 15 bases. In DNA form, the CDR3 reads TGCGCCAGCAGCCACGGGACTTATCCTTACAATGAGCAGTTCTTC. Translating it yields CASSHGTYPYNEQFF.

The rearrangement joins TRBV5-6 to TRBJ1-3, with TRBD1 as a possible D gene (6 bases). This CDR3 has 14 residues. V lost 3 bases, J lost 4 bases, and 11 bases lay in between. Per germline, CDR1 SGHDT and CDR2 YYEEEE. CDR3 protein: CASSYRTVGNTIYF. Here the CDR3 DNA reads TGTGCCAGCAGCTATAGGACAGTGGGAAACACCATATATTTT.

The rearrangement uses TRBV27 and TRBJ1-2; TRBD1 matches at 7 bases. Germline lookup yields CDR1 MNHEY and CDR2 SMNVEV (reference sequence). Germline trimming cut 3 bases from V and 0 bases from J; bases unmatched to any gene: 7. This CDR3 comprises 16 residues. The CDR3: CASSFNRGIANYGYTF. The CDR3 DNA is TGTGCCAGCAGTTTCAACAGGGGTATAGCTAACTATGGCTACACCTTC.

This chain joins TRBV9 and TRBJ1-2, with 9 bases lining up with TRBD1. Germline loops: CDR1 SGDLS, CDR2 YYNGEE. There are 15 residues in the CDR3. The ends lost 4 bases at V and 8 bases at J; junction bases unmatched: 12. Here the CDR3 DNA reads TGTGCCAGCAGCCAAGTCCCGGGACAGGGTCAGGGCTACACCTTC. Residues: CASSQVPGQGQGYTF.

The J gene is TRBJ2-3, the V gene TRBV28, with D perhaps matching TRBD2 (6 bases). V shed 7 bases and J shed 0 bases, with 17 bases lying between them. CDR3 length: 16 residues. Germline V gene sequence: CDR1 MDHEN, CDR2 SYDVKM. CDR3 nucleotides: TGTGCCAGCAAATCCTCGGGAGCCGCTAGCACAGATACGCAGTATTTT. This encodes CASKSSGAASTDTQYF.

The V call is TRBV28, the J call TRBJ1-1; a weak D match, TRBD1 (6 bases). The V gene lost 8 bases and the J gene lost 5 bases, with 18 bases spanning the gap. CDR1 and CDR2 (germline): MDHEN, SYDVKM. This CDR3 has 14 amino acids. In DNA, the CDR3 is TGTGCCAGCGGCGCAGGGGCTGACGAAACTGAAGCTTTCTTT. This sequence encodes CASGAGADETEAFF. The full variable domain, in which reference TRBV28 and TRBJ1-1 provide the parts outside the CDR3, is DVKVTQSSRYLVKRTGEKVFLECVQDMDHENMFWYRQDPGLGLRLIYFSYDVKMKEKGDIPEGYSVSREKKERFSLILESASTNQTSMYLCASGAGADETEAFFGQGTRLTVV.

The V gene is TRBV7-7, the J gene TRBJ2-7, with TRBD1 matching 12 bases. The trim removed 5 bases at V and 3 bases at J, leaving 5 bases unmatched. The V gene's germline CDR1 is SSHAT and CDR2 FNYEAQ (reference sequence). This CDR3 is built from 15 residues. CDR3 loop: CASSPGTGGGYEQYF. The CDR3 nucleotides read TGTGCCAGCAGCCCCGGGACAGGGGGCGGCTACGAGCAGTACTTC.

This sequence joins TRBV5-6 and TRBJ2-3, with D possibly being TRBD1 (5 bases). With 5 bases removed from V and 2 bases from J, the gap between germline ends came to 18 bases. Germline lookup yields CDR1 SGHDT and CDR2 YYEEEE. This CDR3 comprises 16 residues. The CDR3: CASSSPRTPLTDTQYF. For the CDR3, the DNA is TGTGCCAGCAGTTCCCCGAGGACACCCCTCACAGATACGCAGTATTTT.

The chain has TRBV5-4 and TRBJ2-5, with TRBD2 matching 7 bases. Germline lookup yields CDR1 SGHNT and CDR2 YYREEE (reference sequence). V was pared by 4 bases and J by 7 bases, with 16 bases of the junction left unmatched. This CDR3 spans 16 amino acids. The CDR3 loop reads CASSPVGEASGGTQYF. The CDR3, as DNA: TGTGCCAGCAGCCCGGTCGGAGAGGCTAGCGGAGGGACCCAGTACTTC. Supplemented by reference TRBV5-4 and TRBJ2-5, the full variable domain reads ETGVTQSPTHLIKTRGQQVTLRCSSQSGHNTVSWYQQALGQGPQFIFQYYREEENGRGNFPPRFSGLQFPNYSSELNVNALELDDSALYLCASSPVGEASGGTQYFGPGTRLLVL.

J is TRBJ2-4 and V is TRBV5-1; TRBD1 is a possible D gene (6 bases). This CDR3 contains 16 residues. In germline, CDR1 is SGHRS, CDR2 YFSETQ. The V and J ends lost 0 bases and 5 bases respectively, with 15 bases between them. CDR3 DNA sequence: TGCGCCAGCAGCTTGGCTGCAGGGGAACCCCAAAACATTCAGTACTTC. Protein product: CASSLAAGEPQNIQYF.

This chain joins TRBV9 and TRBJ2-1; 9 bases fit TRBD2. Germline trimming cut 0 bases from V and 2 bases from J; bases unmatched to any gene: 3. Germline lookup yields CDR1 SGDLS and CDR2 YYNGEE. This CDR3 contains 16 residues. The CDR3 spells CASSVGLAGPYNEQFF. The CDR3 DNA is TGTGCCAGCAGCGTAGGTCTAGCGGGACCCTACAATGAGCAGTTCTTC. The full variable domain, its missing parts supplied by reference TRBV9 and TRBJ2-1, is DSGVTQTPKHLITATGQRVTLRCSPRSGDLSVYWYQQSLDQGLQFLIQYYNGEERAKGNILERFSAQQFPDLHSELNLSSLELGDSALYFCASSVGLAGPYNEQFFGPGTRLTVL.

The rearrangement uses TRBV5-1 and TRBJ1-4, with D possibly TRBD1 on 6 matching bases. Trimming took 0 bases from V and 0 from J, leaving 12 bases between them. The CDR3 loop spans 17 amino acids. Germline V gene lookup returns CDR1 SGHRS and CDR2 YFSETQ. CDR3 DNA sequence: TGCGCCAGCAGCTTGGCCCGGGACACTGCAACTAATGAAAAACTGTTTTTT. Amino acid sequence: CASSLARDTATNEKLFF.

The chain is built from TRBV27 and TRBJ2-7, with D perhaps matching TRBD1 (5 bases). In germline, CDR1 is MNHEY, CDR2 SMNVEV (reference sequence). Trimming shortened V by 1 base and J by 3 bases, and 13 bases separated the two germline ends. The CDR3 has 15 amino acids. The CDR3 region has the DNA TGTGCCAGCAGTTTATACACAGGTCACCTCTACGAGCAGTACTTC. Its protein product is CASSLYTGHLYEQYF.

The chain combines TRBV2 with TRBJ2-1; possibly TRBD1 for D (5 bases). The CDR3 has 16 amino acids. V shed 7 bases and J shed 0 bases, with 16 bases lying between them. Germline CDR1 and CDR2: SNHLY and FYNNEI. The CDR3 sequence is CASTIGARSSYNEQFF. CDR3 nucleotide sequence: TGTGCCAGCACTATTGGGGCAAGAAGCTCCTACAATGAGCAGTTCTTC.